Presented here are 21 T cell receptor beta chains from one specimen sequenced in a study of T cells after yellow fever vaccination. TCRdb passed the 5' RACE reads through MiXCR, listing each CDR3 protein once. The sample carries 150,000 or so distinct CDR3 sequences, 5% to 8% recorded once. The input for sequencing was CD4+ T cells sorted from PBMCs, taken 10 days after the yellow fever booster vaccination. The receptors derive from a man under 40 who received the YFV17D yellow fever vaccine.

This clonotype has at least ten counts. The J gene is TRBJ1-5, the V gene TRBV27, with D unclear. V lost 11 bases to trimming and J lost 6 bases, with 8 bases between them. The CDR3 runs 10 residues. The germline V gene encodes CDR1 MNHEY and CDR2 SMNVEV (reference sequence). The chain's CDR3 is CAVTCQPQHF. CDR3 bases: TGTGCCGTGACCTGTCAGCCCCAGCATTTT.

There are many counts of this clonotype. The rearrangement uses TRBV5-6 and TRBJ2-7, with 12 bases matching TRBD2. V dropped 1 base and J dropped 1; count of bases not matched to a gene: 3. The CDR3 length is 16 residues. Per the germline V gene, CDR1 is SGHDT and CDR2 is YYEEEE. CDR3 DNA: TGTGCCAGCAGCTTGAGGACTAGCGGGAAATCCTACGAGCAGTACTTC. It encodes CASSLRTSGKSYEQYF.

In its sample, this clonotype was seen many times. The chain carries TRBV19 and TRBJ1-1; 9 nucleotides align to TRBD1. The V gene's germline CDR1 is LNHDA and CDR2 SQIVND (reference sequence). The CDR3 totals 13 residues. V was clipped by 4 bases and J by 6 bases; unmatched bases: 3. This chain's CDR3 is CASSTRDRAEAFF. The CDR3 bases are TGTGCCAGTAGTACAAGGGACAGGGCTGAAGCTTTCTTT. The variable domain in full, with the rest retrieved from reference TRBV19 and TRBJ1-1, is DGGITQSPKYLFRKEGQNVTLSCEQNLNHDAMYWYRQDPGQGLRLIYYSQIVNDFQKGDIAEGYSVSREKKESFPLTVTSAQKNPTAFYLCASSTRDRAEAFFGQGTRLTVV.

This clonotype was counted ten times or more. The rearrangement uses TRBV7-2 and TRBJ2-5; no firm D call. The CDR3 contains 12 residues. Germline lookup yields CDR1 SGHTA and CDR2 FQGNSA. V lost 4 bases and J 5 bases, leaving 8 bases between the germline ends. CDR3 region: CASSSPPETQYF. DNA of the CDR3: TGTGCCAGCAGCTCCCCCCCGGAGACCCAGTACTTC.

The sample holds many counts of this clonotype. V is TRBV3-1 and J is TRBJ2-5, with 8 bases aligning to TRBD1. Germline CDR1 LGHDT, CDR2 YNNKEL (reference sequence). The junction had 3 bases not matched to a gene; V was cut back by 4 bases and J by 2 bases. This CDR3 has 14 amino acids. The CDR3 region has the DNA TGTGCCAGCAGCCCTTACAGGGGGCAAGAGACCCAGTACTTC. As protein: CASSPYRGQETQYF.

The sample holds many counts of this clonotype. The CDR3 DNA reads TGTGCCAGCGGAGTAGCGGGAGTGGGTGAGACCCAGTACTTC. Translated: CASGVAGVGETQYF. The chain joins TRBV7-6 to TRBJ2-5; 9 nucleotides line up with TRBD2. V dropped 8 bases and J dropped 5; count of bases not matched to a gene: 9. This CDR3 spans 14 amino acids. Germline-derived CDR1 and CDR2 are SGHVS and FNYEAQ. Full variable domain (rest looked up from reference TRBV7-6 and TRBJ2-5): GAGVSQSPRYKVTKRGQDVALRCDPISGHVSLYWYRQALGQGPEFLTYFNYEAQQDKSGLPNDRFSAERPEGSISTLTIQRTEQRDSAMYRCASGVAGVGETQYFGPGTRLLVL.

This clonotype has at least ten counts. The chain couples TRBV6-1 to TRBJ2-3; 7 nucleotides line up with TRBD2. CDR1 is MNHNS, CDR2 SASEGT, per germline. V shed 8 bases and J 2 bases; nucleotides not matched to a gene: 4. CDR3 length: 13 amino acids. CDR3 amino acids: CASQRDYTDTQYF. CDR3 bases: TGTGCCAGCCAGCGGGACTACACAGATACGCAGTATTTT.

This sequence joins TRBV19 and TRBJ2-5; TRBD2 is a possible D gene (5 bases). V gave up 7 bases and J gave up 1 base, with 10 bases separating them. There are 13 residues in the CDR3. Germline CDR1 LNHDA, CDR2 SQIVND (reference sequence). The CDR3 region is CASTSRGQETQYF. The CDR3 DNA sequence: TGTGCCAGTACCTCCCGGGGCCAAGAGACCCAGTACTTC.

This clonotype was seen repeatedly, ten times or more. The V and J genes are TRBV11-2 and TRBJ2-3; 10 nucleotides align to TRBD1. Losses at the gene ends were 4 bases for V and 1 base for J; bases not matched to a gene: 14. Germline assignment: CDR1 SGHAT and CDR2 FQNNGV. This CDR3 has 19 amino acids. CDR3 bases: TGTGCCAGCAGCTCACGACAGGGGGCATTTCCTTCGGGCACAGATACGCAGTATTTT. Its protein is CASSSRQGAFPSGTDTQYF.

V usage is TRBV19 and J usage is TRBJ2-6, with D possibly being TRBD1 (6 bases). The CDR3 sequence is 17 residues long. V shed 3 bases and J shed 0 bases, with 12 bases lying between them. Germline loops: CDR1 LNHDA, CDR2 SQIVND (reference sequence). The CDR3 nucleotides read TGTGCCAGTAGTATCAGGGGCCCAAGCTCTGGGGCCAACGTCCTGACTTTC. This gives the protein CASSIRGPSSGANVLTF.

This clonotype was counted ten times or more. This chain joins TRBV14 and TRBJ2-1, with TRBD2 matching over 13 bases. This CDR3 region has 14 residues. The ends lost 4 bases at V and 7 bases at J; junction bases unmatched: 1. Germline CDR1 reads SGHDN; CDR2 reads FVKESK. CDR3 sequence (DNA): TGTGCCAGCAGCCGGACTAGCGGGAGTAATGAGCAGTTCTTC. Translation: CASSRTSGSNEQFF.

The chain couples TRBV6-1 to TRBJ2-2; D call uncertain. This CDR3 contains 12 residues. The ends were cut back, 7 bases at V and 3 bases at J, with 6 bases in the middle. Germline V gives CDR1 MNHNS, CDR2 SASEGT. The CDR3 DNA reads as TGTGCCAGCACACTCTACACCGGGGAGCTGTTTTTT. Its translation: CASTLYTGELFF.

A few counts support this clonotype. This chain links TRBV20-1 with TRBJ1-5; D is undetermined. Germline loops: CDR1 DFQATT, CDR2 SNEGSKA (reference sequence). Deletions cut 0 bases from V and 0 bases from J, with 15 bases between. This CDR3 region has 17 residues. The CDR3 is CSARDLLNLHSNQPQHF. CDR3 DNA sequence: TGCAGTGCTAGAGATCTGTTAAATCTACATAGCAATCAGCCCCAGCATTTT.

At least ten counts were recorded for this clonotype. The rearrangement uses TRBV7-6 and TRBJ2-1, with a tentative D call TRBD1 (5 bases). V was trimmed by 0 bases and J by 0 bases, leaving 12 bases between them. Germline V CDR1 and CDR2: SGHVS, FNYEAQ. The CDR3 covers 17 residues. This CDR3 is CASSLAIGQGSYNEQFF. The CDR3 nucleotides read TGTGCCAGCAGCTTAGCGATCGGGCAGGGCTCCTACAATGAGCAGTTCTTC.

As to this clonotype: A much larger clone lies a single base off, so this may be a read error. This chain joins TRBV6-5 and TRBJ1-1; the D gene is possibly TRBD1 (5 bases). V lost 2 bases and J lost 9, with 19 bases in between. Germline V gene sequence: CDR1 MNHEY, CDR2 SVGAGI. The CDR3 sequence is 15 residues long. The CDR3, as DNA: TGTGCCAGCAGTTACCATACCAGGGACGGCGGGAAAGCTTTCTTT. This translates into CASSYHTRDGGKAFF.

The table lists this clonotype with a few counts. The J gene is TRBJ2-1, the V gene TRBV25-1; 10 bases align to TRBD1. CDR3 size: 16 residues. Germline CDR1 and CDR2: MGHDK and SYGVNS. V lost 3 bases, J lost 6 bases, and 8 bases stayed unmatched. The CDR3 sequence is CASSEPRTGGSNEQFF. As DNA, the CDR3 is TGTGCCAGCAGTGAGCCGAGGACAGGGGGGAGCAATGAGCAGTTCTTC.

This sequence joins TRBV19 and TRBJ2-5; no clear D gene. This CDR3 is built from 14 residues. CDR1 LNHDA and CDR2 SQIVND come from the germline V gene (reference sequence). V was trimmed by 0 bases and J by 5 bases, leaving 10 bases between them. The CDR3 DNA sequence: TGTGCCAGTAGTATAGATCCGGGCCGGGAGACCCAGTACTTC. It translates to CASSIDPGRETQYF.

The sample holds many counts of this clonotype. The J gene is TRBJ1-5, the V gene TRBV11-2; maybe TRBD1 (6 bases). Deletions cut 3 bases from V and 6 bases from J, with 12 bases between. The CDR3 has 14 amino acids. The germline gives CDR1 SGHAT, CDR2 FQNNGV. The CDR3 region is CASSFGGASQPQHF. The CDR3 nucleotides are TGTGCCAGCAGCTTTGGGGGGGCAAGTCAGCCCCAGCATTTT.

The J gene is TRBJ2-7, the V gene TRBV20-1; D call uncertain. The CDR3 is 11 residues long. Looked up from germline, CDR1 is DFQATT and CDR2 is SNEGSKA (reference sequence). DNA for the CDR3: TGCAGCGCAGGTTTCGACTACGAGCAGTACTTC. Protein product: CSAGFDYEQYF.

This clonotype was detected many times. The gene calls are TRBV4-1 and TRBJ2-1; 7 bases are a match to TRBD2. CDR1 is MGHRA, CDR2 YSYEKL, per germline. The CDR3 covers 15 residues. The V gene end was trimmed by 3 bases and the J gene end by 5 bases; junction bases not matched to a gene: 7. The CDR3 DNA is TGCGCCAGCAGCCAGGGAGGGCGGGCAGACAATGAGCAGTTCTTC. Encoded protein: CASSQGGRADNEQFF.

This clonotype was seen ten or more times. The chain uses TRBV7-2 and TRBJ2-7, with a possible D match to TRBD2 (5 bases). The CDR3 loop spans 15 amino acids. The V end lost 2 bases, the J end lost 2 bases, and 13 bases lay between the germline ends. Germline V gives CDR1 SGHTA, CDR2 FQGNSA. Here the CDR3 DNA reads TGTGCCAGCAGCTTATTGCCAAGCGGAGCCTACGAGCAGTACTTC. It is translated as CASSLLPSGAYEQYF.